This T cell receptor beta chain was profiled in a study of cytomegalovirus exposure and HLA in healthy donors. For the study at large: The 120 or so validation repertoires were reported in a later analysis to have been generated on the same platform as the roughly 670 first-cohort repertoires.

The donors were members of the validation cohort, which comprised 120 subjects and was separate from the first cohort of about 700 subjects. TCRdb's table, derived via immunoSEQ multiplex PCR, lists solely in-frame clones and lacks some. Of hundreds of thousands of clones in the sample, 86% were seen once. Comment on this clone: The target antigen is unknown.

Study-wide results and caveats: Subsequent analysis revealed that first-cohort TCR clusters tended to co-occur in the roughly 120 validation repertoires.

The source of this sequence is a woman aged 18-30 years in good health and CMV-seronegative. The sample comprised PBMCs.

CDR3 bases: TGTGCCAGCAGTTACTCGCCGGGGGGGGAGACCCAGTACTTC. Protein product: CASSYSPGGETQYF. The chain carries TRBV6-6 and TRBJ2-5, with 8 bases identical to TRBD2. Germline trimming cut 0 bases from V and 5 bases from J; bases unmatched to any gene: 2. Germline assignment: CDR1 MNHNY and CDR2 SVGAGI (reference sequence). CDR3 length: 14 residues.